A single T cell receptor beta chain is shown here with its context. The sample is drawn from a study of T cell changes during pregnancy in multiple sclerosis. Libraries were prepared by immunoSEQ multiplex PCR; TCRdb keeps only in-frame clonotypes and omits some of them. The repertoire consists of around 100,000 clones, with approximately 93% occurring once and the leading ten covering around 3.2%. The TCR was taken from a female donor with multiple sclerosis, enrolled in a pregnancy study. The sequenced sample was peripheral blood, obtained after pregnancy.

The DNA for the CDR3 is TGTGCCAGCAGTGACAGGGAGGCTGGAAACACCATATATTTT. It codes for CASSDREAGNTIYF. The chain carries TRBV6-5 and TRBJ1-3; the match to TRBD1 covers 7 bases. The CDR3 loop spans 14 amino acids. V gave up 5 bases and J gave up 2 bases; unmatched junction bases: 3. Germline V gives CDR1 MNHEY, CDR2 SVGAGI.